Each of the 19 T cell receptor beta chains below was sequenced from the same sample in a study of cytomegalovirus exposure and HLA in healthy donors. The PCR made use of 60 Vbeta and 13 Jbeta primers. The protocol was immunoSEQ multiplex PCR, while the TCRdb copy is restricted to in-frame clones and leaves out a portion. In the table there are fewer than 200,000 clones, approximately 81% of which are singletons. The source material was PBMCs. The receptors derive from a woman in her 30s in good health and CMV-seronegative.

This clone has more than one count but fewer than ten. The chain couples TRBV15 to TRBJ1-4; D gene unclear. V was shortened by 0 bases and J by 13 bases, with 18 bases between the two germline ends. Germline V CDR1 and CDR2: LNHNV, YYDKDF (reference sequence). This CDR3 is built from 15 residues. CDR3 residues: CATSRDGVTRAGLFF. The CDR3 coding sequence is TGTGCCACCAGCAGAGACGGAGTGACCCGGGCGGGACTGTTTTTT.

The chain uses TRBV5-4 and TRBJ2-5; TRBD1 matches at 9 bases. Trimming at V came to 1 base and at J to 5 bases, leaving 12 bases not matched to a gene. Germline loops: CDR1 SGHNT, CDR2 YYREEE (reference sequence). The CDR3 has 17 residues. The CDR3 sequence is CASSLFHQTGGRETQYF. CDR3 sequence (DNA): TGTGCCAGCAGCTTGTTTCATCAGACAGGGGGGAGGGAGACCCAGTACTTC.

This clone was counted a single time. The chain uses TRBV7-2 and TRBJ1-6; no clear D. V was shortened by 7 bases and J by 7 bases, with 8 bases between the two germline ends. The V gene's germline CDR1 is SGHTA and CDR2 FQGNSA. This CDR3 is 12 amino acids long. The CDR3 sequence is CASNNRNSPLHF. CDR3 sequence (DNA): TGTGCCAGCAACAACAGAAATTCACCCCTCCACTTT.

V usage is TRBV6-1 and J usage is TRBJ1-5; D not certain. V was shortened by 6 bases and J by 7 bases, with 13 bases between the two germline ends. Per the germline V gene, CDR1 is MNHNS and CDR2 is SASEGT. This CDR3 has 13 residues. CDR3 DNA sequence: TGTGCCAGCAGGGAGGGAGGTTACCAGCCCCAGCATTTT. It specifies CASREGGYQPQHF.

This clone was seen once. The rearrangement uses TRBV11-2 and TRBJ2-7, with D unclear. V was cut by 1 base and J by 2 bases, with 12 bases left in between. CDR1 and CDR2 from the germline V gene are SGHAT and FQNNGV. The CDR3 totals 15 residues. As DNA, the CDR3 is TGTGCCAGCAGCTTAGTCGGCAGGATCCCCTACGAGCAGTACTTC. It is translated as CASSLVGRIPYEQYF.

This clone was observed a few times. The V call is TRBV28, the J call TRBJ2-1, with a tentative D call TRBD1 (6 bases). The ends were cut back, 6 bases at V and 1 base at J, with 16 bases in the middle. Germline V gene data show CDR1 as MDHEN and CDR2 as SYDVKM. This CDR3 is built from 16 residues. CDR3 sequence reads: CASRMTGFGSYNEQFF. The CDR3 DNA reads TGTGCCAGCAGAATGACAGGTTTCGGGTCCTACAATGAGCAGTTCTTC.

The rearrangement joins TRBV5-1 to TRBJ2-1; 12 bases fit TRBD2. The CDR3 is 15 residues long. V trimming: 0 bases; J trimming: 7 bases; junction bases outside the gene matches: 2. Looked up from germline, CDR1 is SGHRS and CDR2 is YFSETQ. Here the CDR3 DNA reads TGCGCCAGCAGCTTGGTAGGACTAGCGGGAAATGAGCAGTTCTTC. Translating gives CASSLVGLAGNEQFF.

This clone was observed a single time. This chain connects TRBV2 to TRBJ1-5; 11 bases map to TRBD1. J was trimmed by 7 bases and V by 4 bases; bases with no gene match: 3. The germline V gene encodes CDR1 SNHLY and CDR2 FYNNEI. This CDR3 spans 14 amino acids. Here the CDR3 DNA reads TGTGCCAGCAGTGGAGGGACAGGGGGGCAGCCCCAGCATTTT. Translated: CASSGGTGGQPQHF.

This rearrangement joins TRBV7-6 to TRBJ2-3, with D hard to call. CDR1 and CDR2 from the germline V gene are SGHVS and FNYEAQ. V lost 2 bases and J lost 6, with 6 bases in between. The CDR3 is made up of 12 amino acids. The CDR3 DNA follows: TGTGCCAGCAGCTTATTGGAGGATACGCAGTATTTT. It specifies CASSLLEDTQYF.

About this clone itself: Lacking the conserved final phenylalanine or tryptophan, this CDR3 likely reflects a read error. CDR3: CASSYGQTMYEQYL. The CDR3 DNA is TGTGCCAGCAGCTATGGACAGACTATGTACGAGCAGTACCTC. V is TRBV9 and J is TRBJ2-7; weak D call: TRBD1 (6 bases). The CDR3 has 14 amino acids. The germline V gene encodes CDR1 SGDLS and CDR2 YYNGEE. V was shortened by 4 bases and J by 4 bases, with 15 bases between the two germline ends.

This chain uses TRBV5-1 with TRBJ1-2; D may be TRBD1 (6 bases). Per the germline V gene, CDR1 is SGHRS and CDR2 is YFSETQ. V shed 1 base and J shed 4 bases, with 14 bases lying between them. This CDR3 contains 15 residues. The CDR3 coding sequence is TGCGCCAGCAGCTTGACCGCAGGGGAGCGCTATGGCTACACCTTC. Residues: CASSLTAGERYGYTF.

This chain links TRBV27 with TRBJ2-1; D ambiguous. Germline CDR1 reads MNHEY; CDR2 reads SMNVEV (reference sequence). This CDR3 region has 16 residues. Trimming removed 0 bases from V and 2 bases from J, with 11 bases in between. CDR3 DNA sequence: TGTGCCAGCAGTTTATCGACCAGGATCACCTACAATGAGCAGTTCTTC. It encodes CASSLSTRITYNEQFF.

This clone was detected a few times. J is TRBJ1-6 and V is TRBV7-9; D not certain. The germline V gene encodes CDR1 SEHNR and CDR2 FQNEAQ (reference sequence). The CDR3 sequence is 11 residues long. Trimming removed 6 bases at V and 9 bases at J, with 6 bases between. CDR3 residues: CASSLGSPLHF. DNA for the CDR3: TGTGCCAGCAGTCTAGGTTCACCCCTCCACTTT.

This clone turned up a few times. The junction departs from germline at one end; a sequencing error may be responsible. This sequence joins TRBV7-9 and TRBJ1-1; 8 bases align to TRBD1. The CDR3 length is 12 residues. Germline CDR1 and CDR2: SEHNR and FQNEAQ (reference sequence). The CDR3 reads CSSSLDREGAFF. DNA of the CDR3: TGTTCCAGCAGCCTGGACAGGGAGGGGGCTTTCTTT.

The chain is built from TRBV28 and TRBJ2-5; the D gene is possibly TRBD2 (5 bases). Germline V gene sequence: CDR1 MDHEN, CDR2 SYDVKM. The CDR3 sequence is 14 residues long. The ends were cut back, 7 bases at V and 3 bases at J, with 15 bases in the middle. The CDR3 protein is CASIGVTGKETQYF. Here the CDR3 DNA reads TGTGCCAGCATAGGTGTCACGGGGAAAGAGACCCAGTACTTC.

This clone appeared a single time. This rearrangement joins TRBV28 to TRBJ2-7; 7 nucleotides match TRBD1. Per germline, CDR1 MDHEN and CDR2 SYDVKM. V was pared by 6 bases and J by 0 bases, with 8 bases of the junction left unmatched. This CDR3 region has 15 residues. The CDR3 DNA reads TGTGCCAGCAGAACCCAGGACAGGAGCTCCTACGAGCAGTACTTC. It encodes CASRTQDRSSYEQYF.

This chain uses TRBV5-1 with TRBJ2-1; 11 nucleotides match TRBD2. Trimming at V came to 5 bases and at J to 8 bases, leaving 9 bases not matched to a gene. This CDR3 is 15 amino acids long. Germline loops: CDR1 SGHRS, CDR2 YFSETQ. Here the CDR3 DNA reads TGCGCCAGCAGTATGGGTAGCGGGGGGGTGCATGAGCAGTTCTTC. Protein: CASSMGSGGVHEQFF.

This chain links TRBV28 with TRBJ1-4; D possibly corresponds to TRBD1 (5 bases). CDR3 length: 12 amino acids. The V and J ends lost 8 bases and 6 bases respectively, with 10 bases between them. The germline CDR1 and CDR2 sequences are MDHEN and SYDVKM. The CDR3 sequence is CASRGSDEKLFF. In DNA form, the CDR3 reads TGTGCCAGCCGGGGGTCGGATGAAAAACTGTTTTTT. Filled out from reference TRBV28 and TRBJ1-4, the complete variable domain reads DVKVTQSSRYLVKRTGEKVFLECVQDMDHENMFWYRQDPGLGLRLIYFSYDVKMKEKGDIPEGYSVSREKKERFSLILESASTNQTSMYLCASRGSDEKLFFGSGTQLSVL.

CDR3 coding DNA: TGTGCCAGCAGTTACGGGCAGATTACTAGCACAGATACGCAGTATTTT. This codes for CASSYGQITSTDTQYF. This rearrangement joins TRBV6-6 to TRBJ2-3; no reliable D call. CDR1 and CDR2 from the germline V gene are MNHNY and SVGAGI (reference sequence). The CDR3 totals 16 residues. V was pared by 2 bases and J by 0 bases, with 12 bases between.